Included here is one T cell receptor beta chain sequence, with context. Antigen unknown. Sequenced by immunoSEQ multiplex PCR; TCRdb stores in-frame clones only, minus some. The repertoire has approximately 640,000 clones, about three quarters of them found once; the top ten carry approximately 1.8%. CDR1 and CDR2 from the germline V gene are SGHAT and FQNNGV. With 6 bases removed from V and 9 bases from J, the gap between germline ends came to 18 bases. The length of the CDR3 is 14 residues. All donors were healthy HIV-negative adults lacking recent acute infections or vaccinations. This sample is drawn from a study of shared clonotypes between healthy human individuals. The study's findings and limits: Though the depth was large, rarefaction showed that sorted-subset sequencing was incomplete. Among the subsets, naive ones generally showed larger estimated richness than memory ones.

The V gene is TRBV11-2, the J gene TRBJ2-1; D is possibly TRBD2 (5 bases). The receptor was derived from a woman aged 30 to 39 in good health. Material for sequencing was memory CD4+ T cells sorted from blood. Subset specified: CD45RA-negative fraction. The CDR3: CASSPQVGGSEQFF. The CDR3 DNA reads as TGTGCCAGCAGTCCCCAGGTAGGAGGCTCTGAGCAGTTCTTC.